The source of this T cell receptor beta chain is a study of CD8+ T cells in alopecia areata. Findings of the study overall: Although TCR sharing was seen in mice, sharing across patients was less clear, possibly for HLA-related reasons. Normal scalp had lower clonality than lesional scalp, with alopecia totalis/universalis lesions showing this most strongly. Normal skin's resident alphabeta T cells are also sequenced in scalp samples.

Reverse transcribed after extraction, RNA yielded cDNA as the sequencing template. Assay: immunoSEQ multiplex PCR; the TCRdb copy retains only in-frame clones and omits some. The sample lists a few hundred thousand clones, 56% seen once, with roughly 5.3% in the top ten. Sorted out of PBMCs were CD4+ T cells and CD8+ T cells. To note about this clone: Its target is unknown.

The germline gives CDR1 PRHDT, CDR2 FYEKMQ (reference sequence). This CDR3 spans 14 amino acids. V lost 5 bases to trimming and J lost 2 bases, with 13 bases between them. The sequenced material came from CD8+ T cells sorted from blood. This sequence joins TRBV13 and TRBJ2-7, with D possibly TRBD2 on 6 matching bases. This sequence originates from a human donor in good health. The CDR3 protein is CASSVRSGAYEQYF. The CDR3 DNA is TGTGCCAGCAGCGTCCGATCGGGGGCCTACGAGCAGTACTTC. The whole variable domain, remainder taken from reference TRBV13 and TRBJ2-7, is AAGVIQSPRHLIKEKRETATLKCYPIPRHDTVYWYQQGPGQDPQFLISFYEKMQSDKGSIPDRFSAQQFSDYHSELNMSSLELGDSALYFCASSVRSGAYEQYFGPGTRLTVT.